This is a list of T cell receptor beta chains from one sample in a study of cytomegalovirus exposure and HLA in healthy donors. This table comes from immunoSEQ multiplex PCR, and its TCRdb copy is limited to in-frame clones, with some not included. The sample shows 250,000 or so clones, around 90% of them seen only once. The sample taken for sequencing was PBMCs. The receptors stem from a woman between 18 and 29 years old in good health and CMV-seronegative. CDR3s include the opening cysteine and the closing phenylalanine or tryptophan. Each record gives: J gene, V gene, CDR3 protein.

>TRBJ1-1|TRBV5-4
CASSEGQEGDTEAFF
>TRBJ1-4|TRBV6-9
CASQGRVQGSEKLFF
>TRBJ2-3|TRBV7-2
CASSLGGTDTQYF
>TRBJ2-3|TRBV7-7
CASSRSGGDTDTQYF
>TRBJ2-3|TRBV19
CARNEAGTTDTQYF
>TRBJ2-2|TRBV11-1
CASSLTGNTGELFF
>TRBJ1-5|TRBV4-3
CASSQDSGGAGQPQHF
>TRBJ2-3|TRBV6-1
CASSEIAGGGDTQYF
>TRBJ2-5|TRBV5-1
CASSLYRPGGTQYF
>TRBJ1-4|TRBV4-1
CASSLLVYEKLFF
>TRBJ1-2|TRBV5-1
CASSLWTVTYGYTF
>TRBJ2-2|TRBV4-2
CASSQATSGGYTGELFF
>TRBJ2-7|TRBV6-5
CASSYSPGTGGSEQYF
>TRBJ2-1|TRBV25-1
CASSELVYNEQFF
>TRBJ2-3|TRBV25-1
CASSESGWVDTQYF
>TRBJ2-1|TRBV4-3
CASSQGGEYNEQFF
>TRBJ1-2|TRBV7-9
CASSLAGQGHYGYTF